This section outlines one TCR beta chain sequence together with its context. What it recognizes is unknown. There are 14 residues in the CDR3. From germline, CDR1 is GTSNPN and CDR2 SVGIG (reference sequence). The V end lost 3 bases, the J end lost 10 bases, and 16 bases lay between the germline ends. The data originate from a study of shared clonotypes between healthy human individuals. Regarding the study as a whole: In contrast to clonotypes shared by all four donors, non-shared clonotypes had lower generation probabilities.

Clones were read by immunoSEQ multiplex PCR, and TCRdb kept only the in-frame ones, dropping some. The sample contains 2,500,000 or so clones, just over 90% of which appear only once. The sequence was collected from a man aged 18 to 35 in good health. Sequencing was performed on naive CD4+ T cells sorted from blood. Subset reported: CD45RA+ positively selected. The rearrangement joins TRBV30 to TRBJ1-6; TRBD1 might be the D (6 bases). CDR3 sequence: CAWRGGPAGSPLHF. Here the CDR3 DNA reads TGTGCCTGGAGGGGGGGGCCCGCGGGATCACCCCTCCACTTT.